The 5 T cell receptor beta chains given below trace back to one sample, sequenced in a study of T cell changes during pregnancy in multiple sclerosis. Measured with immunoSEQ multiplex PCR; TCRdb has only the in-frame clones, and not every one. The table shows about 48,000 clones, with roughly 94% occurring only once. The starting material was CD4+ T cells from peripheral blood mononuclear cells, obtained in the first trimester of pregnancy. These receptors were obtained from a female donor with multiple sclerosis, enrolled in a pregnancy study.

The chain joins TRBV6-1 to TRBJ1-2; a possible D gene is TRBD1 (6 bases). The CDR3 consists of 13 residues. Trimming removed 7 bases from V and 4 bases from J, with 13 bases in between. Germline-derived CDR1 and CDR2 are MNHNS and SASEGT. The CDR3 spells CASTSDRTYGYTF. In DNA form, the CDR3 reads TGTGCCAGCACTTCCGACAGGACCTATGGCTACACCTTC.

The V and J genes are TRBV2 and TRBJ2-3; 10 nucleotides align to TRBD1. CDR3 length equals 16 residues. Germline CDR1 is SNHLY and CDR2 is FYNNEI. V was pared by 4 bases and J by 2 bases, with 6 bases of the junction left unmatched. CDR3: CASSVMGQGTTDTQYF. The DNA for the CDR3 is TGTGCCAGCAGTGTGATGGGACAGGGGACCACAGATACGCAGTATTTT.

V gene TRBV18 combines with J gene TRBJ2-7; D may be TRBD1 (7 bases). V shed 4 bases and J shed 5 bases, with 15 bases lying between them. Germline V lookup: CDR1 KGHSH, CDR2 LQKENI. The length of the CDR3 is 14 residues. The CDR3 nucleotides read TGTGCCAGCTCACGCGGGACAGATTTCGACGAGCAGTACTTC. Residues: CASSRGTDFDEQYF.

The CDR3 DNA reads as TGTGCCAGCAGCACCCAGACAACCTATGGCTACACCTTC. Translation gives CASSTQTTYGYTF. This chain connects TRBV9 to TRBJ1-2; D unresolved. Trimming cost V 4 bases and J 4 bases, with 11 bases left between them. This CDR3 region has 13 residues. Per germline, CDR1 SGDLS and CDR2 YYNGEE.

For this clone: Other DNA sequences from this sample encode an identical CDR3 as well. The chain employs TRBV29-1 and TRBJ2-2, with 11 bases aligning to TRBD2. The CDR3 runs to 13 residues. CDR1 is SQVTM, CDR2 ANQGSEA, per germline. J lost 5 bases, V lost 5 bases, and 1 base had no gene match. The CDR3 protein is CSVRLAGTGELFF. CDR3 in DNA: TGCAGCGTTCGACTAGCGGGGACCGGGGAGCTGTTTTTT.